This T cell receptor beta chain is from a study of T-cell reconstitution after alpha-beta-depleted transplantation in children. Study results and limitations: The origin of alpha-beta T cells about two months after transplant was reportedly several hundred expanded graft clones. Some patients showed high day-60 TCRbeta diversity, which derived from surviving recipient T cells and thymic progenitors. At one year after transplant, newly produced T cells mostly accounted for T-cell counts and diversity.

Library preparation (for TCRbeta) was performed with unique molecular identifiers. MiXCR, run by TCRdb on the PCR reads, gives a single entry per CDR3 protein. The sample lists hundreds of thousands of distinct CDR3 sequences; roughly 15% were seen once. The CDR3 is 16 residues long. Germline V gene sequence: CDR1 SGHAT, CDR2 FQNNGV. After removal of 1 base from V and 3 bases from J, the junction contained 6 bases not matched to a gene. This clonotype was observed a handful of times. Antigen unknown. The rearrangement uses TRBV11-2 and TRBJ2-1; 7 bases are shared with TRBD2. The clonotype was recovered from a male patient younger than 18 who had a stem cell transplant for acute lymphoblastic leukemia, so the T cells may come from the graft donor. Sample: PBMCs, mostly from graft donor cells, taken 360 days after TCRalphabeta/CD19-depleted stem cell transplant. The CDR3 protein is CASSLVGGSGYNEQFF. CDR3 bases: TGTGCCAGCAGCTTAGTGGGCGGGAGTGGCTACAATGAGCAGTTCTTC.